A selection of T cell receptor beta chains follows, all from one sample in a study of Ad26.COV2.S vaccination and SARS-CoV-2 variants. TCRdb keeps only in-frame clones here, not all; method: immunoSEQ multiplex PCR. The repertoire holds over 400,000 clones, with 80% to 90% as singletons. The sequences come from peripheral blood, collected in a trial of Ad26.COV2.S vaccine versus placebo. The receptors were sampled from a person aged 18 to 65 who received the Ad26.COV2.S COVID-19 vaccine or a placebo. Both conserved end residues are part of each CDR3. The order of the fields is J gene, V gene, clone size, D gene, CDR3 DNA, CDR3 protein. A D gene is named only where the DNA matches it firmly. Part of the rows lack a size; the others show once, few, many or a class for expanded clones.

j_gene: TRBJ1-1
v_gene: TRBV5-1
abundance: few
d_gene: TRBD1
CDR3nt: TGCGCCAGCAGCTATGGACAGGACACTGAAGCTTTCTTT
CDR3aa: CASSYGQDTEAFF

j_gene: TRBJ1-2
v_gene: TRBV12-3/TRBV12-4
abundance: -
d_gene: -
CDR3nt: TGTGCCAGCGGAATTTGGAGGGGTGAGGGCTACACCTTC
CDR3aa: CASGIWRGEGYTF

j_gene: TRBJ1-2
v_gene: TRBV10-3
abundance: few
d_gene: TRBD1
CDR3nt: TGTGCCATCAGTGAGTCCTTACAGGGGGCAGATGGCTACACCTTC
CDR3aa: CAISESLQGADGYTF

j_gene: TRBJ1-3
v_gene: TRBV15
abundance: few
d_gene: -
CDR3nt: TGTGCCACCAGCAGAGGACCGCGGTCTGGAAACACCATATATTTT
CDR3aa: CATSRGPRSGNTIYF

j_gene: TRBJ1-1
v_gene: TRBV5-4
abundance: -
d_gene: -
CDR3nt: TGTGCCAGCTGTGCGAAAGGGATGAACACTGAAGCTTTCTTT
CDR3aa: CASCAKGMNTEAFF

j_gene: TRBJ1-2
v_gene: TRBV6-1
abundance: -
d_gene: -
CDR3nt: TGTGCCAGCAGTGAAGAGGCCCCCTGGAGTGGCTACACCTTC
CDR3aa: CASSEEAPWSGYTF

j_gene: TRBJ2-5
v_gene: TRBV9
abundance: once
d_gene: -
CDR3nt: TGTGCCAGCAGCGTAGGAGGAAGGGAGACCCAGTACTTC
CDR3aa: CASSVGGRETQYF

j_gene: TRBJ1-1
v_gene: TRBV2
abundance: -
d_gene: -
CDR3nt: TGTGCCAGCAGTGAATACGTCGACCCGTCGGGTGAAGCTTTCTTT
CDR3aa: CASSEYVDPSGEAFF

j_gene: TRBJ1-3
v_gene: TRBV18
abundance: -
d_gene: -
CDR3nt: TGTGCCAGCTCCCAAGGGAGACGGGGCAACCGCTCTGGAAACACCATATATTTT
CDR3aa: CASSQGRRGNRSGNTIYF

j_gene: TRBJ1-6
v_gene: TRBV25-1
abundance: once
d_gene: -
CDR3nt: TGTGCCAGCAGTCGCAGCTCCTATAATTCACCCCTCCACTTT
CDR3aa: CASSRSSYNSPLHF

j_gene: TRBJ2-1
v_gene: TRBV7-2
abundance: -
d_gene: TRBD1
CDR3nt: TGTGCCAGCAGATCGGACAGGGCTTACAATGAGCAGTTCTTC
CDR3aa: CASRSDRAYNEQFF

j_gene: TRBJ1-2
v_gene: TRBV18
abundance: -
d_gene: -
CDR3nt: TGTGCCAGCTCACAAAGCTCCGGGAACTATGGCTACACCTTC
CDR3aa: CASSQSSGNYGYTF

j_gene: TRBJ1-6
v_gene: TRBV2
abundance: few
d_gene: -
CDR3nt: TGTGCCAGCAGTGAAAGACAGAATTTTAATTCACCCCTCCACTTT
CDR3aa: CASSERQNFNSPLHF

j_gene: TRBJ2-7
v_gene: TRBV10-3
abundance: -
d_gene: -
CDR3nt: TGTGCCATCAGTGAGTCTTGGGGGAAGACCTACGAGCAGTACTTT
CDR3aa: CAISESWGKTYEQYF

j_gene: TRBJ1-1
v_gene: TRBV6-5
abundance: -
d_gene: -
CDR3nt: TGTGCCAGCAGTCAGAACGGGGGGCGCGGCCCTGAAGCTTTCTTT
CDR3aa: CASSQNGGRGPEAFF

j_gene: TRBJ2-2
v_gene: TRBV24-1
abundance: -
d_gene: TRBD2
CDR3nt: TGTGCCACCAGTGATTTCGAGCGGGAGACACACGGACCCCGCGGGGAGCTGTTTTTT
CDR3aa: CATSDFERETHGPRGELFF

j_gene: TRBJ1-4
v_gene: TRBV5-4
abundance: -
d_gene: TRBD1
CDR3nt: TGTGCCAGCAGCTCCCAGGGAGGGGGCATTGAAAAACTGTTTTTT
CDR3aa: CASSSQGGGIEKLFF

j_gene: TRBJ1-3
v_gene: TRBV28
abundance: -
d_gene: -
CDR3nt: TGTGCCAGCAGTCTATGGGGTTCTGGAAACACCATATATTTT
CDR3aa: CASSLWGSGNTIYF

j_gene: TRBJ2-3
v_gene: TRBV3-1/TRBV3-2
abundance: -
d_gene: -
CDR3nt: TGTGCCAGCAGACAAACCGCGGGGCTCGGGGGTGGTACGCAGTATTTT
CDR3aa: CASRQTAGLGGGTQYF

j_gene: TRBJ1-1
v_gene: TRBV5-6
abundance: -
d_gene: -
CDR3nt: TGTGCCAGCAGCTTTGTGGGGTTGAGCACTGAAGCTTTCTTT
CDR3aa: CASSFVGLSTEAFF

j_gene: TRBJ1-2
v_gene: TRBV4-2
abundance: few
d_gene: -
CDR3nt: TGTGCCAGCAGCCCGGGACAAGTCCTAACTAACTATGGCTACACCTTC
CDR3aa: CASSPGQVLTNYGYTF

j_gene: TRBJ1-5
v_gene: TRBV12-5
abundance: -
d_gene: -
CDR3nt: TGTGCTAGTGCCCAGAACCCAACTAGCAATCAGCCCCAGCATTTT
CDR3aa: CASAQNPTSNQPQHF

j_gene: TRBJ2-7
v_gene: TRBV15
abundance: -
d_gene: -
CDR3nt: TGTGCCACCAGCAGAGATGCTAGTAGTCACTACGAGCAGTACTTC
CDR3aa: CATSRDASSHYEQYF

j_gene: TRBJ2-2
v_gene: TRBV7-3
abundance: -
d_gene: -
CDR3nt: TGTGCCAGCAGCCCATCTGGACGCCCCGGCACCGGGGAGCTGTTTTTT
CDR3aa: CASSPSGRPGTGELFF

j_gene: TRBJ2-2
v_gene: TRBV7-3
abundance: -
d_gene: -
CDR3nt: TGTGCCAGCAGCCCTAACCAGGTCGGGGAGCTGTTTTTT
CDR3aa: CASSPNQVGELFF

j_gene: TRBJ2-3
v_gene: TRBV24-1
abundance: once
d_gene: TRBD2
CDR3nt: TGTGCCACCAGTGATTCTCTCGCGGGAGGGCCAGATACGCAGTATTTT
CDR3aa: CATSDSLAGGPDTQYF

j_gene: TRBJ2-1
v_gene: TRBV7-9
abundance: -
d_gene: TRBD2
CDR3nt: TGTGCCAGCAGCTCCTTGCGGGGGGGAGTCTACAATGAGCAGTTCTTC
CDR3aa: CASSSLRGGVYNEQFF

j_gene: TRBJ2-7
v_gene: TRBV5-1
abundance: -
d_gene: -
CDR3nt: TGCGCCAGCAGCGGGGGCCGGCGATCCTACGAGCAGTACTTC
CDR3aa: CASSGGRRSYEQYF

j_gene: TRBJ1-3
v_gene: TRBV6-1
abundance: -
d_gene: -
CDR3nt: TGTGCCAGCAGTGAGGCAGCGGGTAGAAACACCATATATTTT
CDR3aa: CASSEAAGRNTIYF

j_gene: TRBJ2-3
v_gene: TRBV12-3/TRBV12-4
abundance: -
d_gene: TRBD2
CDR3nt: TGTGCCAGCAGTCAAGGACTAGCGGGGGGATATTTT
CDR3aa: CASSQGLAGGYF

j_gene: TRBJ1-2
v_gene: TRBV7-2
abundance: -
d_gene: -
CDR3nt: TGTGCCAGCAGCTTTGGTAGGGGCTATGGCTACACCTTC
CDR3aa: CASSFGRGYGYTF

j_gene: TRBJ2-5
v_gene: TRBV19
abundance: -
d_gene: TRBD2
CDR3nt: TGTGCCAGTAGTATCAAACACCCCAGGACTAGCGGGATACAAGAGACCCAGTACTTC
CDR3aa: CASSIKHPRTSGIQETQYF

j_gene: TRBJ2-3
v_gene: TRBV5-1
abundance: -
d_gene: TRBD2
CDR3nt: TGCGCCAGCACGCGCGGGGGAGAAGATACGCAGTATTTT
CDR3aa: CASTRGGEDTQYF

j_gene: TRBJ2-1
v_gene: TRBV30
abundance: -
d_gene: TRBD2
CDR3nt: TGTGCCTGGAGGACTAGCAGCAATGAGCAGTTCTTC
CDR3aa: CAWRTSSNEQFF

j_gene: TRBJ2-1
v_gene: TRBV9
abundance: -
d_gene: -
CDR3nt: TGTGCCAGCAGCGTTACTAGAGGGGTCTACAATGAGCAGTTCTTC
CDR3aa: CASSVTRGVYNEQFF

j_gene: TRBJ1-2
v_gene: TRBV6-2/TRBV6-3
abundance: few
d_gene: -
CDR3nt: TGTGCCAGCAGTGAGATCTGGGGGACATCCTATGGCTACACCTTC
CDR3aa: CASSEIWGTSYGYTF

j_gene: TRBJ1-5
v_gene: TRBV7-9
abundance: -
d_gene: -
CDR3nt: TGTGCCAGCAGCTTCACGGGCAGTCCAGAGCCCCAGCATTTT
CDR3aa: CASSFTGSPEPQHF

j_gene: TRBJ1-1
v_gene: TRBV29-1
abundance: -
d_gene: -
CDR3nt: TGCAGCGCCCAGGGACCGACACGGCAAGCTTTCTTT
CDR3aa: CSAQGPTRQAFF

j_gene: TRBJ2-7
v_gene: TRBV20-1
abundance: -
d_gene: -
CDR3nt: TGCAGTGCTAGTCATGGACAGCTCTACGAGCAGTACTTC
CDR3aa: CSASHGQLYEQYF

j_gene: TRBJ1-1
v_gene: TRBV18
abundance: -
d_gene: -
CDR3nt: TGTGCCAGCTCACGCAGGGTTGAGAGCACTGAAGCTTTCTTT
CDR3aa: CASSRRVESTEAFF

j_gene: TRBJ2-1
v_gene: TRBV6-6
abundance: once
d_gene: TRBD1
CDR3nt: TGTGCCAGCAGCAGAACAGGGGATGAGCAGTTCTTC
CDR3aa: CASSRTGDEQFF

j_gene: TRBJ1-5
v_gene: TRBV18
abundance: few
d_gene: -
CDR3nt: TGTGCCAGCTCACGAGGGGGGAATAGCAATCAGCCCCAGCATTTT
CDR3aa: CASSRGGNSNQPQHF

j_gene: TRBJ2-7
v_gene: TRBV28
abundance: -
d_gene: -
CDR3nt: TGTGCCAGCAGCCCTGACAGCTACGAGCAGTACTTC
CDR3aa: CASSPDSYEQYF

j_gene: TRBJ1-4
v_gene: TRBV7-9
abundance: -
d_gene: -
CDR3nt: TGTGCCAGCAGCTTAGTATTTGTCGGGAACCTTGGCGAAAAACTGTTTTTT
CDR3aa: CASSLVFVGNLGEKLFF

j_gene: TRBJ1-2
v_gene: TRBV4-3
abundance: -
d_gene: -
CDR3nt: TGCGCCAGCAGCCGCTCCGCGGGGAACTATGGCTACACCTTC
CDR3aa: CASSRSAGNYGYTF

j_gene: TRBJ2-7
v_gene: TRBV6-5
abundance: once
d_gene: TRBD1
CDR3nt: TGTGCCAGCAGTTTCCAGGACAGGGCCTACGAGCAGTACTTC
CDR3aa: CASSFQDRAYEQYF

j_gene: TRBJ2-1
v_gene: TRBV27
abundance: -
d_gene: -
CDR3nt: TGTGCCAGCAGTTCCGGTCGGCTCTCCTACAATGAGCAGTTCTTC
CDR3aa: CASSSGRLSYNEQFF

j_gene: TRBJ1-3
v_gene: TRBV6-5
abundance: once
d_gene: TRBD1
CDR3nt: TGTGCCAGCAGTCTGACCAGGGGGACTGGAAACACCATATATTTT
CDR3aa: CASSLTRGTGNTIYF